Following are 30 T cell receptor beta chains from one sample sequenced in a study of cytomegalovirus exposure and HLA in healthy donors. The PCR ran on 60 Vbeta and 13 Jbeta primers. The table came from immunoSEQ multiplex PCR; TCRdb's copy has only in-frame clones and leaves some out. The sample lists around 100,000 clones; 84% were seen once. The sequencing input was PBMCs. The receptors originated from a young woman in good health and CMV-seronegative.

The CDR3 nucleotides are TGCGCCAGCAGCCGACGGACTAGCGGGGGGATCGCAGATACGCAGTATTTT. It translates to CASSRRTSGGIADTQYF. The V and J genes are TRBV5-1 and TRBJ2-3, with 14 bases that match TRBD2. The junction had 8 bases not matched to a gene; V was cut back by 4 bases and J by 4 bases. Germline CDR1 reads SGHRS; CDR2 reads YFSETQ. CDR3 length equals 17 residues.

J is TRBJ2-5 and V is TRBV29-1; a weak D match, TRBD1 (6 bases). The V end was cut by 7 bases, the J end by 11 bases, with 23 bases between. The germline gives CDR1 SQVTM, CDR2 ANQGSEA. The CDR3 is made up of 13 amino acids. CDR3 amino acids: CSAARDTLGEQYF. Here the CDR3 DNA reads TGCAGCGCTGCCCGGGACACCTTGGGGGAGCAGTACTTC.

The J gene is TRBJ2-5, the V gene TRBV7-8; 8 bases map to TRBD2. The trim removed 5 bases at V and 5 bases at J, leaving 10 bases unmatched. This CDR3 has 15 residues. Germline V gene data show CDR1 as SGHVS and CDR2 as FQNEAQ. CDR3 sequence reads: CASSMAGTSVETQYF. The CDR3 DNA reads as TGTGCCAGCAGCATGGCCGGGACTAGTGTGGAGACCCAGTACTTC.

CDR3 DNA: TGTGCCAGCAGCTTATGGCCTAACACTGAAGCTTTCTTT. Protein: CASSLWPNTEAFF. J is TRBJ1-1 and V is TRBV11-2; D ambiguous. Germline V lookup: CDR1 SGHAT, CDR2 FQNNGV. Trimming cost V 2 bases and J 2 bases, with 6 bases left between them. The CDR3 sequence is 13 residues long.

The chain carries TRBV9 and TRBJ1-2; TRBD1 matches 7 bases. The junction had 9 bases not matched to a gene; V was cut back by 2 bases and J by 8 bases. Looked up from germline, CDR1 is SGDLS and CDR2 is YYNGEE. This CDR3 is built from 14 residues. The CDR3 loop reads CASSVGTDQNGYTF. CDR3 coding DNA: TGTGCCAGCAGCGTCGGGACAGATCAAAACGGCTACACCTTC.

The chain carries TRBV30 and TRBJ2-7, with D maybe TRBD1 (6 bases). CDR1 is GTSNPN and CDR2 is SVGIG in the germline V gene (reference sequence). The CDR3 spans 15 residues. V lost 0 bases and J lost 7, with 19 bases in between. The CDR3 DNA reads as TGTGCCTGGAGTGTACACAGGGTGGTATCGGGGGAGCAGTACTTC. It specifies CAWSVHRVVSGEQYF.

This chain uses TRBV6-1 with TRBJ2-1; 7 bases match TRBD1. The germline CDR1 and CDR2 sequences are MNHNS and SASEGT. There are 13 residues in the CDR3. V lost 6 bases to trimming and J lost 8 bases; unmatched junction nucleotides: 7. The CDR3 spells CASSQQGRDEQFF. Written as DNA, the CDR3 is TGTGCCAGCAGCCAACAGGGGCGGGATGAGCAGTTCTTC.

The chain recombines TRBV5-1 with TRBJ2-1; 8 bases map to TRBD2. The V gene's germline CDR1 is SGHRS and CDR2 YFSETQ. J gave up 7 bases and V 0 bases, and 3 bases lay outside the gene matches. The length of the CDR3 is 14 residues. Here the CDR3 reads CASSLVRGANEQFF. The CDR3 DNA sequence: TGCGCCAGCAGCTTGGTGCGGGGGGCGAATGAGCAGTTCTTC.

This clone was seen only a few times. This chain links TRBV5-6 with TRBJ2-7, with D perhaps matching TRBD1 (6 bases). Trimming took 4 bases from V and 2 from J, leaving 13 bases between them. Germline V gene sequence: CDR1 SGHDT, CDR2 YYEEEE. This CDR3 is 14 amino acids long. The CDR3 region is CASSRSDSTYEQYF. The CDR3 bases are TGTGCCAGCAGCAGATCGGACAGTACCTACGAGCAGTACTTC.

The V gene is TRBV4-2, the J gene TRBJ1-1; 7 nucleotides align to TRBD1. V lost 0 bases, J lost 4 bases, and 8 bases stayed unmatched. This CDR3 region has 16 residues. The germline V gene has CDR1 LGHNA and CDR2 YNFKEQ. This CDR3 reads CASSQDQGVHITEAFF. For the CDR3, the DNA is TGTGCCAGCAGCCAAGACCAGGGGGTTCACATCACTGAAGCTTTCTTT.

This rearrangement joins TRBV30 to TRBJ2-5, with D maybe TRBD1 (5 bases). V was clipped by 2 bases and J by 4 bases, with 8 bases between them. Germline CDR1 GTSNPN, CDR2 SVGIG (reference sequence). The CDR3 spans 12 residues. Here the CDR3 reads CAWSWTPETQYF. CDR3 DNA: TGTGCCTGGAGTTGGACACCAGAGACCCAGTACTTC.

The J gene is TRBJ1-3, the V gene TRBV6-6; D unresolved. Germline CDR1 is MNHNY and CDR2 is SVGAGI (reference sequence). V lost 2 bases, J lost 4 bases, and 15 bases lay in between. This CDR3 region has 16 residues. Here the CDR3 DNA reads TGTGCCAGCAGTTACCGCGTCGCCCGGGAGGGAAACACCATATATTTT. It codes for CASSYRVAREGNTIYF.

The rearrangement joins TRBV28 to TRBJ1-5, with D hard to call. V was pared by 11 bases and J by 0 bases, with 17 bases between. Germline V CDR1 and CDR2: MDHEN, SYDVKM. This CDR3 comprises 15 residues. CDR3 in amino acids: CAGMDSRDSNQPQHF. The CDR3 DNA reads as TGTGCCGGAATGGACTCCCGCGATAGCAATCAGCCCCAGCATTTT.

V and J are TRBV7-9 and TRBJ1-1; D perhaps matches TRBD1 (6 bases). The CDR3 runs to 19 residues. V was pared by 1 base and J by 4 bases, with 25 bases between. Germline V gene data show CDR1 as SEHNR and CDR2 as FQNEAQ (reference sequence). DNA of the CDR3: TGTGCCAGCAGCTTAGTTTTGTTTGGGGACACGTTGGTGGGCACTGAAGCTTTCTTT. It is translated as CASSLVLFGDTLVGTEAFF.

The gene calls are TRBV7-8 and TRBJ1-6; TRBD1 matches 7 bases. The V gene end was trimmed by 5 bases and the J gene end by 15 bases; junction bases not matched to a gene: 13. This CDR3 contains 14 residues. Germline CDR1 reads SGHVS; CDR2 reads FQNEAQ. CDR3 sequence (DNA): TGTGCCAGCAGCCCCGGGACAGACCTTTTACTCCTCCACTTT. It yields the protein CASSPGTDLLLLHF.

This chain joins TRBV9 and TRBJ2-3; no firm D call. This CDR3 comprises 16 residues. V was cut by 0 bases and J by 1 base, with 12 bases left in between. From germline, CDR1 is SGDLS and CDR2 YYNGEE. The CDR3 loop reads CASSVATVRGTDTQYF. CDR3 coding DNA: TGTGCCAGCAGCGTAGCTACGGTACGGGGCACAGATACGCAGTATTTT.

V usage is TRBV6-9 and J usage is TRBJ1-1, with a weak D call TRBD1 (5 bases). CDR1 and CDR2 from the germline V gene are MNHGY and SVAAGI. CDR3 length: 13 residues. The V end was cut by 11 bases, the J end by 1 base, with 14 bases between. DNA for the CDR3: TGTGCCCCCTCCAAGACAGAGAACACTGAAGCTTTCTTT. Its protein is CAPSKTENTEAFF.

V is TRBV27 and J is TRBJ2-3; 10 positions match TRBD2. CDR1 is MNHEY and CDR2 is SMNVEV in the germline V gene (reference sequence). The CDR3 is 18 amino acids. The trim removed 5 bases at V and 4 bases at J, leaving 15 bases unmatched. CDR3 in amino acids: CASSKMSGGVSDADTQYF. As DNA, the CDR3 is TGTGCCAGCAGTAAAATGAGCGGGGGGGTTTCGGACGCAGATACGCAGTATTTT.

The chain has TRBV11-3 and TRBJ1-4; 8 bases are a match to TRBD1. V was pared by 0 bases and J by 7 bases, with 10 bases of the junction left unmatched. Germline CDR1 is SGHNT and CDR2 is YENEEA. The CDR3 loop spans 17 amino acids. CDR3 protein: CASSLDLGQGGVEKLFF. The CDR3 nucleotides are TGTGCCAGCAGCTTAGATCTCGGACAGGGAGGAGTTGAAAAACTGTTTTTT.

This rearrangement joins TRBV7-9 to TRBJ2-7; tentatively, D is TRBD1 (6 bases). Germline V gene lookup returns CDR1 SEHNR and CDR2 FQNEAQ (reference sequence). V was shortened by 0 bases and J by 5 bases, with 11 bases between the two germline ends. This CDR3 region has 14 residues. The CDR3 DNA sequence: TGTGCCAGCAGCTTAGCAACCAACAGGGACGAGCAGTACTTC. Translating it yields CASSLATNRDEQYF. Together with reference TRBV7-9 and TRBJ2-7, the CDR3 gives the full variable domain: DTGVSQNPRHKITKRGQNVTFRCDPISEHNRLYWYRQTLGQGPEFLTYFQNEAQLEKSRLLSDRFSAERPKGSFSTLEIQRTEQGDSAMYLCASSLATNRDEQYFGPGTRLTVT.

There are a few counts of this clone. V gene TRBV18 combines with J gene TRBJ2-5; 9 bases map to TRBD1. CDR1 is KGHSH and CDR2 is LQKENI in the germline V gene. Unmatched junction bases numbered 6, after V lost 6 bases and J lost 4 bases. CDR3 size: 14 residues. CDR3 in DNA: TGTGCCAGCTCTCTTGGACAGGGGCGAGAGACCCAGTACTTC. This encodes CASSLGQGRETQYF.

This chain uses TRBV18 with TRBJ1-1; tentatively, D is TRBD1 (5 bases). The CDR3 loop spans 13 amino acids. Per the germline V gene, CDR1 is KGHSH and CDR2 is LQKENI. V was cut by 5 bases and J by 3 bases, with 10 bases left in between. Here the CDR3 DNA reads TGTGCCAGCTCATTCAGGGCCGACACTGAAGCTTTCTTT. Translating it yields CASSFRADTEAFF.

This clone was counted a single time. Written as DNA, the CDR3 is TGTGCCAGCAGTCGACAGGGGGGCCTTGGAAACACCATATATTTT. This sequence encodes CASSRQGGLGNTIYF. The chain joins TRBV27 to TRBJ1-3; TRBD1 agrees at 9 bases. The CDR3 runs to 15 residues. CDR1 is MNHEY and CDR2 is SMNVEV in the germline V gene (reference sequence). With 5 bases clipped from V and 3 bases from J, the junction kept 5 bases outside the gene matches.

The chain couples TRBV5-8 to TRBJ2-1; 12 bases align to TRBD2. This CDR3 is built from 15 residues. Trimming cost V 5 bases and J 7 bases; bases outside gene matches: 7. The germline CDR1 and CDR2 sequences are SGHTS and YDEGEE. DNA of the CDR3: TGTGCCAGCAGGTTGCGACTAGCGGGGGTAAATGAGCAGTTCTTC. Its translation is CASRLRLAGVNEQFF.

The chain has TRBV7-3 and TRBJ2-1; 11 bases fit TRBD2. Per the germline V gene, CDR1 is SGHTA and CDR2 is FQGTGA. The CDR3 contains 17 residues. V shed 5 bases and J 4 bases; nucleotides not matched to a gene: 10. CDR3 amino acids: CASSRRTSGRLYNEQFF. CDR3 coding DNA: TGTGCCAGCAGCCGAAGGACTAGCGGGCGTTTGTACAATGAGCAGTTCTTC.

The V call is TRBV10-3, the J call TRBJ1-5; 9 bases are a match to TRBD1. Germline-derived CDR1 and CDR2 are ENHRY and SYGVKD. V gave up 5 bases and J gave up 6 bases; unmatched junction bases: 2. The CDR3 has 13 amino acids. The CDR3 reads CAISTGGGQPQHF. CDR3 DNA: TGTGCCATCAGTACAGGGGGCGGTCAGCCCCAGCATTTT.

Comment on this clone: Other DNA sequences in this sample translate to the same CDR3. DNA of the CDR3: TGTGCCAGCAGCTTAGCGGGCAGGGGAGAGACCCAGTACTTC. It specifies CASSLAGRGETQYF. The V gene is TRBV7-2, the J gene TRBJ2-5; possible D gene TRBD1, 6 bases. The CDR3 contains 14 residues. Germline V lookup: CDR1 SGHTA, CDR2 FQGNSA. The V end lost 0 bases, the J end lost 4 bases, and 9 bases lay between the germline ends.

V gene TRBV28 combines with J gene TRBJ1-1; 11 positions agree with TRBD1. Unmatched junction bases numbered 6, after V lost 2 bases and J lost 4 bases. The CDR3 is 16 residues long. Germline loops: CDR1 MDHEN, CDR2 SYDVKM. The CDR3 reads CASSLPGQGVLTEAFF. CDR3 DNA: TGTGCCAGCAGTTTACCGGGACAGGGGGTGCTCACTGAAGCTTTCTTT.

The chain uses TRBV9 and TRBJ1-2; maybe TRBD1 (5 bases). Germline V CDR1 and CDR2: SGDLS, YYNGEE. V shed 3 bases and J shed 0 bases, with 15 bases lying between them. CDR3 length: 16 amino acids. CDR3 in DNA: TGTGCCAGCAGCGGCCCTGGGGGGAAAGCTAACTATGGCTACACCTTC. Translated, it gives CASSGPGGKANYGYTF.

This sequence joins TRBV7-9 and TRBJ2-5; weak D call: TRBD2 (6 bases). The CDR3 contains 12 residues. V shed 5 bases and J shed 10 bases, with 14 bases lying between them. Germline values: CDR1 SEHNR, CDR2 FQNEAQ (reference sequence). The CDR3 sequence is CASSGTRGIQYF. The CDR3 DNA follows: TGTGCCAGCAGCGGCACCCGGGGGATCCAGTACTTC.